This T cell receptor (beta chain) is from a study of blood T cells in healthy people across ages. Looking at the study overall: Per every two T cells, about one barcoded beta molecule was captured by template switching.

J gave up 1 base and V 5 bases, and 10 bases lay outside the gene matches. The CDR3 contains 17 residues. On this clonotype itself: Its antigen remains unknown.

Study observations and caveats: Donors of long life had a larger count of naive CD4+ cells and greater diversity than aged donors. PBMCs went unsorted, and a conclusive naive versus antigen-experienced comparison was therefore prevented.

Primers used in a second PCR of roughly 6 to 11 cycles were a sample-barcoded 5' primer and a J-beta primer mix. TCRdb re-analysed the 5' RACE reads in MiXCR, keeping a single row per CDR3 protein. The sample has around 870,000 distinct CDR3 sequences; under 30% are singletons. The sequencing sample was made of blood. This chain links TRBV12-3 or TRBV12-4 with TRBJ2-2, with 7 bases that match TRBD1. The TCR was taken from a woman aged 80 or older in good health. CDR3 DNA sequence: TGTGCCAGCAGTCCCCACGGACAGGCTTTGAACACCGGGGAGCTGTTTTTT. It codes for CASSPHGQALNTGELFF.